These 10 T cell receptor beta chains were sequenced from one sample in a study of T cell changes during pregnancy in multiple sclerosis. TCRdb keeps only in-frame clones here, not all; method: immunoSEQ multiplex PCR. The sample lists 60,000 to 75,000 clones, around 90% occurring once. This sample comprised peripheral blood, obtained before pregnancy. These receptors were collected from a female donor with multiple sclerosis, enrolled in a pregnancy study.

The rearrangement links TRBV29-1 to TRBJ1-2; D is uncertain. CDR3 length: 12 amino acids. Trimming removed 8 bases at V and 0 bases at J, with 10 bases between. Germline V gene sequence: CDR1 SQVTM, CDR2 ANQGSEA. Here the CDR3 DNA reads TGCAGCATGAAACGGGCTAACTATGGCTACACCTTC. Protein sequence: CSMKRANYGYTF.

This rearrangement joins TRBV30 to TRBJ2-1; D unresolved. This CDR3 contains 13 residues. CDR1 and CDR2 (germline): GTSNPN, SVGIG (reference sequence). Trimming left V 2 bases short and J 5 bases short, with 10 bases between. As DNA, the CDR3 is TGTGCCTGGAGTACCGGTCGGGACAATGAGCAGTTCTTC. This gives the protein CAWSTGRDNEQFF.

CDR3 bases: TGTGCCAGCAGCTTACGCCGGACTAGCGGGGGGGAAGAGACCCAGTACTTC. Protein: CASSLRRTSGGEETQYF. J is TRBJ2-5 and V is TRBV7-2; 15 bases line up with TRBD2. V lost 2 bases to trimming and J lost 3 bases; unmatched junction nucleotides: 4. CDR3 size: 17 residues. The germline CDR1 and CDR2 sequences are SGHTA and FQGNSA.

This sequence joins TRBV5-4 and TRBJ1-2; D ambiguous. The CDR3 contains 14 residues. The V gene lost 0 bases and the J gene lost 4 bases, with 10 bases spanning the gap. Germline lookup yields CDR1 SGHNT and CDR2 YYREEE (reference sequence). DNA of the CDR3: TGTGCCAGCAGCTTGGCCAGGCATCTCTATGGCTACACCTTC. This codes for CASSLARHLYGYTF. The complete variable domain, with remaining parts taken from reference TRBV5-4 and TRBJ1-2, reads ETGVTQSPTHLIKTRGQQVTLRCSSQSGHNTVSWYQQALGQGPQFIFQYYREEENGRGNFPPRFSGLQFPNYSSELNVNALELDDSALYLCASSLARHLYGYTFGSGTRLTVV.

V and J are TRBV29-1 and TRBJ1-3; 8 nucleotides align to TRBD1. From germline, CDR1 is SQVTM and CDR2 ANQGSEA. CDR3 length: 11 amino acids. The CDR3 DNA is TGCGCAGGGGGCCATGGAAACACCATATATTTT. Encoded protein: CAGGHGNTIYF.

This clone was counted only a few times. J is TRBJ2-2 and V is TRBV9; maybe TRBD1 (6 bases). The V and J ends lost 7 bases and 6 bases respectively, with 13 bases between them. CDR3 size: 13 residues. CDR1 is SGDLS and CDR2 is YYNGEE in the germline V gene. The CDR3 DNA sequence: TGTGCCAGCTCGACAGGTGGGCCCGGGGAGCTGTTTTTT. It codes for CASSTGGPGELFF.

The CDR3: CASTLLRQNGYTF. CDR3 DNA sequence: TGTGCCAGCACCCTCCTTCGACAGAATGGCTACACCTTC. The chain carries TRBV7-2 and TRBJ1-2; TRBD1 is a possible D gene (5 bases). The CDR3 spans 13 residues. Germline CDR1 SGHTA, CDR2 FQGNSA. V was trimmed by 7 bases and J by 6 bases, leaving 15 bases between them.

J is TRBJ1-5 and V is TRBV18, with TRBD1 matching 7 bases. The germline CDR1 and CDR2 sequences are KGHSH and LQKENI. The CDR3 extends over 16 amino acids. V dropped 2 bases and J dropped 2; count of bases not matched to a gene: 6. The DNA for the CDR3 is TGTGCCAGCTCACCAGGTCGGACAGGTGGCAATCAGCCCCAGCATTTT. It specifies CASSPGRTGGNQPQHF.

The table lists this clone with a count of one. The rearrangement links TRBV7-2 to TRBJ2-5; TRBD2 is a possible D gene (6 bases). V lost 5 bases and J 5 bases, leaving 15 bases between the germline ends. The length of the CDR3 is 14 residues. The V gene's germline CDR1 is SGHTA and CDR2 FQGNSA. CDR3 sequence (DNA): TGTGCCAGCAGCCGGGAGTCAATATCGGAGACCCAGTACTTC. This sequence encodes CASSRESISETQYF.

The V call is TRBV4-1, the J call TRBJ1-6, with D tentatively TRBD1 (6 bases). Germline V gene lookup returns CDR1 MGHRA and CDR2 YSYEKL. The ends were cut back, 2 bases at V and 10 bases at J, with 21 bases in the middle. The CDR3 is 17 residues long. The CDR3 region is CASSQSRVGGIRSPLHF. Written as DNA, the CDR3 is TGCGCCAGCAGCCAATCTAGGGTAGGGGGAATACGCTCACCCCTCCACTTT.